The next 16 T cell receptor beta chains were all read from a single sample in a study of cytomegalovirus exposure and HLA in healthy donors listed by TCRdb under 2017. The library was produced with the immunoSEQ multiplex PCR assay. This is the immuneACCESS table as TCRdb keeps it, with only in-frame sequences that have V and J called. A part of the clones is gone; compared with another copy, unresolved V genes explain less than half, and the rest is unexplained. A total of about 98,000 clones appear in this sample, roughly 87% of them only once. About 5.7% of the sample is in the top ten clones. Specimen: PBMCs. The receptors come from a man between 18 and 35 years old in good health and CMV-seropositive.

V is TRBV4-2 and J is TRBJ1-4; 7 bases agree with TRBD1. This CDR3 is built from 16 residues. Germline CDR1 and CDR2: LGHNA and YNFKEQ. The trim removed 0 bases at V and 5 bases at J, leaving 6 bases unmatched. The CDR3 protein is CASSQDGGQKNEKLFF. The CDR3 DNA reads TGTGCCAGCAGCCAAGATGGGGGACAGAAAAATGAAAAACTGTTTTTT.

This chain uses TRBV10-1 with TRBJ2-5; TRBD2 is a possible D gene (5 bases). Germline CDR1 and CDR2: WNHNN and SYGVQD (reference sequence). CDR3 size: 18 residues. The ends were cut back, 2 bases at V and 2 bases at J, with 21 bases in the middle. DNA for the CDR3: TGCGCCAGCAGTGAGGAGGGTTGGAGGATGGGTAGTCAAGAGACCCAGTACTTC. Its protein product is CASSEEGWRMGSQETQYF.

This CDR3 is CASASLGVLGTDTQYF. Here the CDR3 DNA reads TGTGCCAGCGCCTCACTCGGGGTACTGGGCACAGATACGCAGTATTTT. The chain employs TRBV18 and TRBJ2-3; the D gene is possibly TRBD2 (5 bases). The CDR3 sequence is 16 residues long. V dropped 8 bases and J dropped 1 base, with 19 bases sitting between them. Germline CDR1 and CDR2: KGHSH and LQKENI.

The V call is TRBV27, the J call TRBJ1-5, with no clear D. The CDR3 length is 14 residues. Trimming shortened V by 3 bases and J by 0 bases, and 6 bases separated the two germline ends. Looked up from germline, CDR1 is MNHEY and CDR2 is SMNVEV (reference sequence). CDR3 sequence: CASSFGLSNQPQHF. CDR3 nucleotide sequence: TGTGCCAGCAGTTTCGGACTTAGCAATCAGCCCCAGCATTTT.

V usage is TRBV27 and J usage is TRBJ2-7; 11 bases fit TRBD2. Trimming at V came to 7 bases and at J to 2 bases, leaving 7 bases not matched to a gene. The CDR3 contains 15 residues. In germline, CDR1 is MNHEY, CDR2 SMNVEV (reference sequence). The CDR3 nucleotides read TGTGCCAGCATCCCTAAACTAGCGGGAGCCTACGAGCAGTACTTC. This codes for CASIPKLAGAYEQYF.

The V call is TRBV5-1, the J call TRBJ2-3, with D perhaps matching TRBD1 (7 bases). The V end was cut by 5 bases, the J end by 2 bases, with 12 bases between. This CDR3 region has 14 residues. The germline V gene encodes CDR1 SGHRS and CDR2 YFSETQ. For the CDR3, the DNA is TGCGCCAGCAGGGAGGGACAGAACACAGATACGCAGTATTTT. It is translated as CASREGQNTDTQYF.

This rearrangement joins TRBV28 to TRBJ1-2; 8 positions match TRBD1. Germline CDR1 and CDR2: MDHEN and SYDVKM. V was pared by 6 bases and J by 3 bases, with 9 bases of the junction left unmatched. The CDR3 contains 15 residues. CDR3 coding DNA: TGTGCCAGCAGGGACAGGGAGGGGAATTACTATGGCTACACCTTC. It is translated as CASRDREGNYYGYTF.

The rearrangement uses TRBV14 and TRBJ2-1, with TRBD2 matching over 9 bases. CDR3 size: 19 residues. J was trimmed by 0 bases and V by 3 bases; bases with no gene match: 12. Looked up from germline, CDR1 is SGHDN and CDR2 is FVKESK. In DNA, the CDR3 is TGTGCCAGCAGCCATCGGCTAGCGGGACCAAGGAGCTCCTACAATGAGCAGTTCTTC. Its protein product is CASSHRLAGPRSSYNEQFF.

The J gene is TRBJ2-1, the V gene TRBV5-1; a possible D gene is TRBD2 (6 bases). Germline V lookup: CDR1 SGHRS, CDR2 YFSETQ. V was cut by 7 bases and J by 2 bases, with 16 bases left in between. CDR3 length equals 15 residues. The CDR3 nucleotides read TGCGCCAGCGGGGTGGGGGGAAGGCCCTACAATGAGCAGTTCTTC. Translation: CASGVGGRPYNEQFF. Full variable domain (remainder filled in from reference TRBV5-1 and TRBJ2-1): KAGVTQTPRYLIKTRGQQVTLSCSPISGHRSVSWYQQTPGQGLQFLFEYFSETQRNKGNFPGRFSGRQFSNSRSEMNVSTLELGDSALYLCASGVGGRPYNEQFFGPGTRLTVL.

The CDR3 region is CASSSGGNEQYF. The CDR3 DNA reads TGTGCCAGCAGCTCAGGGGGCAACGAGCAGTACTTC. The chain carries TRBV5-4 and TRBJ2-7; 8 bases map to TRBD1. There are 12 residues in the CDR3. Germline V gene sequence: CDR1 SGHNT, CDR2 YYREEE (reference sequence). Unmatched junction bases numbered 1, after V lost 3 bases and J lost 5 bases.

The CDR3: CASSLPGTNYEQYF. As DNA, the CDR3 is TGTGCCAGCAGCTTACCGGGGACAAACTACGAGCAGTACTTC. The chain has TRBV7-9 and TRBJ2-7; weak D call: TRBD1 (6 bases). CDR1 is SEHNR and CDR2 is FQNEAQ in the germline V gene (reference sequence). The CDR3 totals 14 residues. Between the trimmed V and J ends, which lost 2 bases and 3 bases, there was a span of 11 bases. Full variable domain (outside the CDR3, taken from reference TRBV7-9 and TRBJ2-7): DTGVSQNPRHKITKRGQNVTFRCDPISEHNRLYWYRQTLGQGPEFLTYFQNEAQLEKSRLLSDRFSAERPKGSFSTLEIQRTEQGDSAMYLCASSLPGTNYEQYFGPGTRLTVT.

This clone has just a few counts. The sample holds other DNA sequences that translate to the same CDR3. The chain uses TRBV5-1 and TRBJ1-1, with 7 bases fitting TRBD1. The CDR3 has 15 amino acids. Trimming at V came to 0 bases and at J to 2 bases, leaving 4 bases not matched to a gene. CDR1 and CDR2 (germline): SGHRS, YFSETQ. In DNA form, the CDR3 reads TGCGCCAGCAGCTTGGACAGGGGAAGAAACACTGAAGCTTTCTTT. Translation: CASSLDRGRNTEAFF.

The table lists this clone with a count of one. This chain joins TRBV9 and TRBJ2-7; the match to TRBD1 covers 7 bases. CDR3 length: 13 amino acids. The germline CDR1 and CDR2 sequences are SGDLS and YYNGEE. Trimming cost V 3 bases and J 2 bases; bases outside gene matches: 2. CDR3 sequence reads: CASSAGQAYEQYF. CDR3 sequence (DNA): TGTGCCAGCAGCGCCGGACAGGCCTACGAGCAGTACTTC.

This clone has more than one count but fewer than ten. V is TRBV2 and J is TRBJ1-2, with D possibly being TRBD1 (6 bases). Trimming left V 6 bases short and J 5 bases short, with 22 bases between. CDR1 is SNHLY, CDR2 FYNNEI, per germline. CDR3 length equals 16 residues. CDR3 protein: CASRYSQGGDSYGYTF. CDR3 DNA: TGTGCCAGCAGATACTCACAGGGCGGCGACTCTTATGGCTACACCTTC. The entire variable domain, with the rest obtained from reference TRBV2 and TRBJ1-2, is as follows: EPEVTQTPSHQVTQMGQEVILRCVPISNHLYFYWYRQILGQKVEFLVSFYNNEISEKSEIFDDQFSVERPDGSNFTLKIRSTKLEDSAMYFCASRYSQGGDSYGYTFGSGTRLTVV.

This clone has more than one count but fewer than ten. The chain couples TRBV2 to TRBJ2-1, with 10 nucleotides matching TRBD2. The trim removed 2 bases at V and 0 bases at J, leaving 10 bases unmatched. Per germline, CDR1 SNHLY and CDR2 FYNNEI. The CDR3 covers 19 residues. The CDR3 is CASSETGAGGMSSYNEQFF. The DNA of the CDR3 is TGTGCCAGCAGTGAAACCGGAGCGGGGGGGATGAGCTCCTACAATGAGCAGTTCTTC.

This clone appeared a few times. The chain combines TRBV6-1 with TRBJ2-7; D possibly corresponds to TRBD1 (6 bases). This CDR3 comprises 14 residues. Germline assignment: CDR1 MNHNS and CDR2 SASEGT. With 7 bases removed from V and 4 bases from J, the gap between germline ends came to 17 bases. The CDR3 DNA sequence: TGTGCCAGCAATTCGGGACACGGCACATACGAGCAGTACTTC. Residues: CASNSGHGTYEQYF.